This TCR beta chain is from a study of CD8+ T cells in alopecia areata. The CDR3 contains 16 residues. Per germline, CDR1 NNHDY and CDR2 SYVADS. With V trimmed by 0 bases and J by 0 bases, 5 bases remained unmatched. Note on this clone: Antigen unknown. Gene labels here are mouse ones. The read is 4 residues too short to cover the CDR3 end, so that end is filled in from the germline J gene.

Whole-study results and caveats: Researchers reported that TCR sharing among patients proved less clear than in mice, possibly HLA-linked.

Extracted from the samples, RNA was reverse transcribed into cDNA to serve as the sequencing template. Method: immunoSEQ multiplex PCR; TCRdb's copy keeps in-frame clones and lacks some. Observed in the sample are approximately 110,000 clones, none of them singletons. Sequencing used lesional skin. The V and J genes are TRBV13-3 and TRBJ1-1; 7 nucleotides match TRBD1. The clonotype originates from a C3H/HeJ mouse with alopecia areata. The strain's MHC type: H2-k. CDR3 sequence reads: CASSDVRQGANTEVFF. The covered CDR3 bases are TGTGCCAGCAGTGATGTAAGACAGGGTGCAAACACA.